Listed here are 5 T cell receptor beta chains from one sample, sequenced in a study of blood T cell repertoires in COVID-19. Some clones are missing from TCRdb's copy, which holds only in-frame ones; the method was immunoSEQ multiplex PCR. The sample has about 94,000 clones, roughly 84% seen once. What was sequenced was peripheral blood. These receptors were obtained from a woman over 75 with acute or convalescent COVID-19.

This rearrangement joins TRBV19 to TRBJ2-6; TRBD2 is a possible D gene (6 bases). The germline V and J ends were trimmed by 2 bases and 0 bases, with 14 bases remaining between them. The germline V gene encodes CDR1 LNHDA and CDR2 SQIVND (reference sequence). There are 18 residues in the CDR3. The CDR3, as DNA: TGTGCCAGTAGTATAACGAGCGGGCGACTCTCTGGGGCCAACGTCCTGACTTTC. Translated: CASSITSGRLSGANVLTF.

This clone occurred once. The V call is TRBV19, the J call TRBJ1-5; 7 bases fit TRBD1. J gave up 5 bases and V 4 bases, and 14 bases lay outside the gene matches. This CDR3 spans 17 amino acids. The germline V gene has CDR1 LNHDA and CDR2 SQIVND (reference sequence). The CDR3 nucleotides read TGTGCCAGTAGTACTCCAGGGACAGCCGGTAAGGATCAGCCCCAGCATTTT. This translates into CASSTPGTAGKDQPQHF.

The chain carries TRBV25-1 and TRBJ2-3; D unresolved. Germline loops: CDR1 MGHDK, CDR2 SYGVNS. The V gene lost 5 bases and the J gene lost 0 bases, with 9 bases spanning the gap. The length of the CDR3 is 14 residues. CDR3 sequence: CASSMAKSTDTQYF. The CDR3 DNA is TGTGCCAGCAGTATGGCAAAGAGCACAGATACGCAGTATTTT.

This clone was seen a few times. The V call is TRBV2, the J call TRBJ2-1; TRBD2 agrees at 10 bases. This CDR3 region has 15 residues. V lost 1 base to trimming and J lost 8 bases; unmatched junction nucleotides: 5. CDR1 is SNHLY, CDR2 FYNNEI, per germline. In DNA, the CDR3 is TGTGCCAGCAGTGAAGGTCTAGCGGGGGCATATGAGCAGTTCTTC. Encoded protein: CASSEGLAGAYEQFF.

This clone was observed a handful of times. V usage is TRBV6-5 and J usage is TRBJ1-2; 8 nucleotides line up with TRBD1. From germline, CDR1 is MNHEY and CDR2 SVGAGI. CDR3 size: 13 residues. Trimming cost V 6 bases and J 8 bases; bases outside gene matches: 8. CDR3 sequence reads: CASSKDRGQGYTF. CDR3 coding DNA: TGTGCCAGCAGCAAAGACAGGGGCCAAGGCTACACCTTC.